The next 10 T cell receptor beta chains were all read from a single sample in a study of shared clonotypes between healthy human individuals. This table comes from immunoSEQ multiplex PCR, and its TCRdb copy is limited to in-frame clones, with some not included. The sample lists about 560,000 clones, roughly 72% seen once, with around 11% in the top ten. Sequencing input: PBMCs. The receptor source for this set is a woman aged 35 to 49 in good health. Some clones in this sample may be carry-over from other donors' samples.

This clone was seen a few times. Other nucleotide sequences from this sample produce the same CDR3. The gene calls are TRBV30 and TRBJ1-1, with D possibly matching TRBD1 (6 bases). V dropped 2 bases and J dropped 3 bases, with 10 bases sitting between them. The CDR3 totals 13 residues. CDR1 is GTSNPN and CDR2 is SVGIG in the germline V gene (reference sequence). DNA of the CDR3: TGTGCCTGGAGTCGAAACAGGGACACTGAAGCTTTCTTT. Amino acids: CAWSRNRDTEAFF.

A remark on this clone: A read error is possible here, since a much larger clone lies one base away. The chain is built from TRBV25-1 and TRBJ2-5; 9 positions agree with TRBD2. The CDR3 spans 15 residues. CDR1 MGHDK and CDR2 SYGVNS come from the germline V gene. The DNA of the CDR3 is TGTGCCAACAGTGAATTGACTAGCGGAGGGGGGGCCCAGTACTTC. It is translated as CANSELTSGGGAQYF. The complete variable domain, with remaining parts taken from reference TRBV25-1 and TRBJ2-5, reads EADIYQTPRYLVIGTGKKITLECSQTMGHDKMYWYQQDPGMELHLIHYSYGVNSTEKGDLSSESTVSRIRTEHFPLTLESARPSHTSQYLCANSELTSGGGAQYFGPGTRLLVL.

This clone showed up just a few times. The genes are TRBV2 and TRBJ2-4; a weak D match, TRBD2 (5 bases). The CDR3 consists of 14 residues. The germline CDR1 and CDR2 sequences are SNHLY and FYNNEI. V lost 10 bases and J 0 bases, leaving 13 bases between the germline ends. In nucleotides, the CDR3 is TGTGCCATCAGCCGGGGTTTAGCCAAAAACATTCAGTACTTC. Its protein is CAISRGLAKNIQYF.

The chain has TRBV6-1 and TRBJ2-2, with D possibly matching TRBD1 (5 bases). Per the germline V gene, CDR1 is MNHNS and CDR2 is SASEGT. The CDR3 contains 14 residues. Trimming took off 4 bases at V and 5 bases at J, with 11 bases between the two ends. The CDR3 reads CASSVQGRTGELFF. The DNA for the CDR3 is TGTGCCAGCAGTGTCCAGGGAAGAACCGGGGAGCTGTTTTTT.

This chain connects TRBV7-9 to TRBJ2-1; D remains ambiguous. The germline V and J ends were trimmed by 2 bases and 2 bases, with 10 bases remaining between them. The CDR3 spans 15 residues. Germline lookup yields CDR1 SEHNR and CDR2 FQNEAQ (reference sequence). The CDR3 sequence is CASSLRSAAYNEQFF. CDR3 coding DNA: TGTGCCAGCAGCTTACGGAGCGCAGCCTACAATGAGCAGTTCTTC. Full variable domain (rest looked up from reference TRBV7-9 and TRBJ2-1): DTGVSQNPRHKITKRGQNVTFRCDPISEHNRLYWYRQTLGQGPEFLTYFQNEAQLEKSRLLSDRFSAERPKGSFSTLEIQRTEQGDSAMYLCASSLRSAAYNEQFFGPGTRLTVL.

This clone was seen just once. A read error may be the cause here, since a much bigger clone is one base away. This chain joins TRBV15 and TRBJ2-7; 8 positions match TRBD1. This CDR3 spans 16 amino acids. Germline values: CDR1 LNHNV, CDR2 YYDKDF (reference sequence). Losses at the gene ends were 7 bases for V and 4 bases for J; bases not matched to a gene: 15. CDR3 sequence reads: CATNDRGSAGIYEQYF. In DNA, the CDR3 is TGTGCCACCAACGACAGGGGCTCAGCGGGTATATACGAGCAGTACTTC.

The chain links TRBV5-1 to TRBJ2-1, with TRBD1 matching 10 bases. Per the germline V gene, CDR1 is SGHRS and CDR2 is YFSETQ. V was pared by 4 bases and J by 3 bases, with 7 bases of the junction left unmatched. The CDR3 is made up of 16 amino acids. CDR3 region: CASSRTGQGYYNEQFF. The CDR3 coding sequence is TGCGCCAGCAGCCGAACGGGACAGGGGTACTACAATGAGCAGTTCTTC.

This clone was recorded once. The V gene is TRBV7-9, the J gene TRBJ1-2, with D tentatively TRBD1 (5 bases). The germline V gene has CDR1 SEHNR and CDR2 FQNEAQ (reference sequence). V was clipped by 3 bases and J by 0 bases, with 14 bases between them. The CDR3 totals 16 residues. CDR3 in DNA: TGTGCCAGCAGCTTGCGGTTGGGGGGAGCTAACTATGGCTACACCTTC. Protein product: CASSLRLGGANYGYTF.

This chain joins TRBV27 and TRBJ1-5; perhaps TRBD1 as D (6 bases). CDR1 and CDR2 from the germline V gene are MNHEY and SMNVEV (reference sequence). CDR3 size: 17 residues. V was clipped by 6 bases and J by 0 bases, with 18 bases between them. CDR3: CASSLQGGGYSNQPQHF. Written as DNA, the CDR3 is TGTGCCAGCAGCTTACAAGGGGGGGGTTATAGCAATCAGCCCCAGCATTTT.

The V gene is TRBV27, the J gene TRBJ1-2, with a tentative D call TRBD1 (6 bases). Germline CDR1 reads MNHEY; CDR2 reads SMNVEV (reference sequence). The CDR3 loop spans 13 amino acids. Trimming removed 0 bases at V and 7 bases at J, with 9 bases between. CDR3 sequence (DNA): TGTGCCAGCAGTTTATCAGGGGGTCGTGGCTACACCTTC. It specifies CASSLSGGRGYTF.